The 22 T cell receptor beta chains below all came from one sample that was sequenced in a study of Tregs in tolerant kidney transplant recipients. Repertoires were generated with immunoSEQ multiplex PCR, while TCRdb's copy carries only in-frame clones and drops some. The repertoire holds over 55,000 clones, with 65% to 85% as singletons. The sequencing sample was made of CD4+ T cells from blood. The receptors were gathered from a human donor in good health.

With regard to this clone: Relative to the germline gene, one junction end is altered; a read error may explain this. The chain has TRBV6-5 and TRBJ2-3; D is perhaps TRBD2 (5 bases). This CDR3 has 14 amino acids. CDR1 MNHEY and CDR2 SVGAGI come from the germline V gene. Written as DNA, the CDR3 is TGTGCCAGCAGGGGAGCGGATCTCACAAATACGCAGTATTTT. It is translated as CASRGADLTNTQYF.

The chain is built from TRBV5-6 and TRBJ1-2; D unclear. V lost 4 bases and J 4 bases, leaving 8 bases between the germline ends. The CDR3 consists of 12 residues. Germline CDR1 is SGHDT and CDR2 is YYEEEE. The CDR3 is CASSLDPYGYTF. CDR3 DNA: TGTGCCAGCAGCCTGGACCCCTATGGCTACACCTTC. Complete variable domain (other parts from reference TRBV5-6 and TRBJ1-2): DAGVTQSPTHLIKTRGQQVTLRCSPKSGHDTVSWYQQALGQGPQFIFQYYEEEERQRGNFPDRFSGHQFPNYSSELNVNALLLGDSALYLCASSLDPYGYTFGSGTRLTVV.

The sample holds a few counts of this clone. This sequence joins TRBV7-9 and TRBJ2-2, with D maybe TRBD1 (5 bases). Per the germline V gene, CDR1 is SEHNR and CDR2 is FQNEAQ (reference sequence). This CDR3 has 14 residues. V was shortened by 1 base and J by 7 bases, with 10 bases between the two germline ends. The CDR3 here is CASSLVGDHGELFF. As DNA, the CDR3 is TGTGCCAGCAGCTTAGTAGGGGATCACGGGGAGCTGTTTTTT.

The chain combines TRBV29-1 with TRBJ2-1, with D tentatively TRBD1 (6 bases). CDR1 and CDR2 (germline): SQVTM, ANQGSEA. This CDR3 region has 14 residues. V was shortened by 7 bases and J by 6 bases, with 19 bases between the two germline ends. The CDR3 DNA sequence: TGCAGCGCCAGGACAGTCCTCGTCCTCAATGAGCAGTTCTTC. The encoded protein is CSARTVLVLNEQFF.

The genes are TRBV19 and TRBJ1-1; weak D call: TRBD1 (6 bases). The CDR3 loop spans 19 amino acids. Between the trimmed V and J ends, which lost 4 bases and 0 bases, there was a span of 24 bases. CDR1 is LNHDA and CDR2 is SQIVND in the germline V gene (reference sequence). This chain's CDR3 is CASSRVMLTGPYMNTEAFF. CDR3 nucleotide sequence: TGTGCCAGTAGTAGGGTCATGTTGACAGGCCCTTACATGAACACTGAAGCTTTCTTT.

The V gene is TRBV13, the J gene TRBJ1-2, with 8 nucleotides matching TRBD1. Germline V gives CDR1 PRHDT, CDR2 FYEKMQ (reference sequence). The CDR3 contains 15 residues. J lost 3 bases, V lost 4 bases, and 7 bases had no gene match. The CDR3 region is CASSSTRGQYYGYTF. CDR3 DNA: TGTGCCAGCAGCTCCACCAGGGGGCAATACTATGGCTACACCTTC.

The V gene is TRBV6-6, the J gene TRBJ1-5; no reliable D call. V shed 7 bases and J shed 4 bases, with 11 bases lying between them. From germline, CDR1 is MNHNY and CDR2 SVGAGI (reference sequence). This CDR3 spans 13 amino acids. The chain's CDR3 is CASTPSRNQPQHF. The CDR3 DNA follows: TGTGCCAGCACCCCCTCAAGGAATCAGCCCCAGCATTTT.

The chain employs TRBV7-6 and TRBJ2-5; the D is unclear. Germline CDR1 is SGHVS and CDR2 is FNYEAQ. CDR3 length: 13 amino acids. V shed 3 bases and J shed 1 base, with 6 bases lying between them. The CDR3 region is CASSLSPQETQYF. CDR3 bases: TGTGCCAGCAGCTTGAGTCCCCAAGAGACCCAGTACTTC.

The rearrangement joins TRBV5-1 to TRBJ2-7; D is perhaps TRBD1 or TRBD2 (5 bases each). Germline values: CDR1 SGHRS, CDR2 YFSETQ. Deletions cut 7 bases from V and 2 bases from J, with 16 bases between. The CDR3 spans 14 residues. The CDR3 DNA follows: TGCGCCAGCCGGACCGGGACCTTAACCTACGAGCAGTACTTC. Its protein product is CASRTGTLTYEQYF.

The chain couples TRBV30 to TRBJ1-1; tentatively, D is TRBD1 (6 bases). From germline, CDR1 is GTSNPN and CDR2 SVGIG (reference sequence). This CDR3 is built from 14 residues. V was clipped by 0 bases and J by 6 bases, with 14 bases between them. CDR3 coding DNA: TGTGCCTGGAGTGTAAGGGGCAGGGGCGCTGAAGCTTTCTTT. Translated, it gives CAWSVRGRGAEAFF.

V is TRBV5-4 and J is TRBJ2-5; 8 nucleotides agree with TRBD1. V was clipped by 1 base and J by 5 bases; unmatched bases: 7. The CDR3 runs 15 residues. The germline V gene encodes CDR1 SGHNT and CDR2 YYREEE (reference sequence). This CDR3 reads CASSLWQGAGETQYF. Here the CDR3 DNA reads TGTGCCAGCAGCTTGTGGCAGGGGGCGGGGGAGACCCAGTACTTC.

The genes are TRBV7-6 and TRBJ2-1, with 9 bases fitting TRBD2. The CDR3 loop spans 15 amino acids. The V and J ends lost 3 bases and 6 bases, in that order; junction bases with no gene match: 6. Germline V gene sequence: CDR1 SGHVS, CDR2 FNYEAQ. CDR3 protein: CASSFVAGVVNEQFF. The CDR3 DNA follows: TGTGCCAGCAGCTTCGTAGCGGGAGTCGTCAATGAGCAGTTCTTC.

The CDR3 sequence is CASSPPGQGGEAFF. The CDR3, as DNA: TGTGCCAGCTCACCACCAGGACAGGGCGGTGAAGCTTTCTTT. The rearrangement joins TRBV18 to TRBJ1-1; the match to TRBD1 covers 8 bases. The V segment lost 0 bases and the J segment 7 bases; nucleotides outside the gene matches: 4. There are 14 residues in the CDR3. CDR1 is KGHSH, CDR2 LQKENI, per germline.

The table lists this clone with a few counts. The gene calls are TRBV6-1 and TRBJ2-2; D not resolved. CDR1 MNHNS and CDR2 SASEGT come from the germline V gene. Trimming cost V 3 bases and J 5 bases, with 10 bases left between them. The CDR3 loop spans 14 amino acids. The CDR3 sequence: CASSDPGRTGELFF. As DNA, the CDR3 is TGTGCCAGCAGTGACCCCGGGCGGACCGGGGAGCTGTTTTTT.

The chain has TRBV11-3 and TRBJ1-4, with 9 positions matching TRBD1. The CDR3 length is 15 residues. The trim removed 4 bases at V and 7 bases at J, leaving 7 bases unmatched. Looked up from germline, CDR1 is SGHNT and CDR2 is YENEEA. In nucleotides, the CDR3 is TGTGCCAGCAGCTCACGACAGGGGGTAATTGAAAAACTGTTTTTT. Encoded protein: CASSSRQGVIEKLFF.

This chain links TRBV25-1 with TRBJ2-1; D possibly corresponds to TRBD2 (6 bases). The germline gives CDR1 MGHDK, CDR2 SYGVNS. V was shortened by 5 bases and J by 2 bases, with 10 bases between the two germline ends. There are 14 residues in the CDR3. The CDR3 DNA is TGTGCCAGCAGTCCGGCGGGGACCTACAATGAGCAGTTCTTC. Its translation: CASSPAGTYNEQFF.

This clone was picked up a small number of times. V and J are TRBV5-1 and TRBJ2-1; D perhaps matches TRBD2 (5 bases). The CDR3 has 13 residues. Germline V gene sequence: CDR1 SGHRS, CDR2 YFSETQ. The CDR3 nucleotides are TGCGCGAGCGGCCTTCCTGCCTACAATGAGCAGTTCTTC. This encodes CASGLPAYNEQFF. Combining the CDR3 with reference TRBV5-1 and TRBJ2-1 gives the whole variable domain KAGVTQTPRYLIKTRGQQVTLSCSPISGHRSVSWYQQTPGQGLQFLFEYFSETQRNKGNFPGRFSGRQFSNSRSEMNVSTLELGDSALYLCASGLPAYNEQFFGPGTRLTVL.

The chain uses TRBV5-1 and TRBJ1-4; TRBD1 matches at 10 bases. CDR1 SGHRS and CDR2 YFSETQ come from the germline V gene. Trimming at V came to 4 bases and at J to 7 bases, leaving 7 bases not matched to a gene. This CDR3 contains 15 residues. CDR3 nucleotides: TGCGCCAGCAGCCCTAAAGGGGACAGGGGTGAAAAACTGTTTTTT. Protein: CASSPKGDRGEKLFF.

The V gene is TRBV4-3, the J gene TRBJ2-2, with unresolved D. The CDR3 has 14 amino acids. The V and J ends lost 1 base and 7 bases respectively, with 10 bases between them. The germline CDR1 and CDR2 sequences are LGHNA and YSLEER. The CDR3 reads CASSQVLGIGELFF. As DNA, the CDR3 is TGCGCCAGCAGCCAAGTCCTGGGCATCGGGGAGCTGTTTTTT.

V is TRBV7-3 and J is TRBJ2-3; TRBD2 is a possible D gene (5 bases). The CDR3 spans 15 residues. From germline, CDR1 is SGHTA and CDR2 FQGTGA. V was cut by 1 base and J by 3 bases, with 11 bases left in between. The DNA for the CDR3 is TGTGCCAGCAGCTTAAAAGGGCTAGCAACAGATACGCAGTATTTT. This codes for CASSLKGLATDTQYF.

The chain carries TRBV7-9 and TRBJ2-1; maybe TRBD2 (5 bases). The CDR3 runs 13 residues. CDR1 SEHNR and CDR2 FQNEAQ come from the germline V gene (reference sequence). Trimming took 5 bases from V and 6 from J, leaving 11 bases between them. This CDR3 is CASSPSGGNEQFF. DNA for the CDR3: TGTGCCAGCAGCCCCAGCGGCGGCAATGAGCAGTTCTTC. The complete variable domain, with remaining parts taken from reference TRBV7-9 and TRBJ2-1, reads DTGVSQNPRHKITKRGQNVTFRCDPISEHNRLYWYRQTLGQGPEFLTYFQNEAQLEKSRLLSDRFSAERPKGSFSTLEIQRTEQGDSAMYLCASSPSGGNEQFFGPGTRLTVL.

A single count supports this clone. This CDR3 reads CASSLGGQEETQYF. The CDR3 nucleotides read TGTGCCAGCAGCTTAGGGGGACAGGAAGAGACCCAGTACTTC. This sequence joins TRBV11-2 and TRBJ2-5; 8 bases are a match to TRBD1. In germline, CDR1 is SGHAT, CDR2 FQNNGV. The CDR3 has 14 amino acids. V shed 1 base and J 3 bases; nucleotides not matched to a gene: 1.